These 21 T cell receptor beta chains came from one sample sequenced in a study of post-analysis software for immune sequencing data. Study results and caveats: Five or six TRBV segments, TRBV5-6, TRBV5-1 and TRBV20-1 among them, were found more frequent in patients than controls.

Which antigens these TCRs recognize remains unknown. cDNA libraries of TCR beta carried unique molecular identifiers. TCRdb reanalysed the PCR reads using MiXCR and keeps one entry per CDR3 protein. The sample yields 650,000 to 900,000 distinct CDR3 sequences, roughly 46% seen once. The sequenced sample was blood. Every receptor here comes from a girl aged 5-17 years with multiple sclerosis.

The J gene is TRBJ1-6, the V gene TRBV20-1, with unresolved D. This CDR3 is 13 amino acids long. In germline, CDR1 is DFQATT, CDR2 SNEGSKA (reference sequence). V was pared by 1 base and J by 7 bases, with 8 bases between. The CDR3 spells CSARASTNSPLHF. The CDR3 DNA reads TGCAGTGCTAGAGCCTCAACCAATTCACCCCTCCACTTT.

This clonotype has just a few counts. V usage is TRBV6-6 and J usage is TRBJ2-7; 7 nucleotides match TRBD2. Losses at the gene ends were 6 bases for V and 2 bases for J; bases not matched to a gene: 10. This CDR3 region has 15 residues. The germline CDR1 and CDR2 sequences are MNHNY and SVGAGI (reference sequence). Here the CDR3 DNA reads TGTGCCAGCAGGGATACCGGGACTAAGACCTACGAGCAGTACTTC. Amino acids: CASRDTGTKTYEQYF.

The V gene is TRBV9, the J gene TRBJ1-2; no reliable D call. This CDR3 has 15 amino acids. Between the trimmed V and J ends, which lost 3 bases and 4 bases, there was a span of 16 bases. Looked up from germline, CDR1 is SGDLS and CDR2 is YYNGEE. For the CDR3, the DNA is TGTGCCAGCAGCGCAGTGGGCGACCCGCTCTATGGCTACACCTTC. Protein sequence: CASSAVGDPLYGYTF.

This clonotype was seen a few times. The chain uses TRBV6-6 and TRBJ2-7, with D hard to call. The germline CDR1 and CDR2 sequences are MNHNY and SVGAGI (reference sequence). Deletions cut 5 bases from V and 2 bases from J, with 19 bases between. This CDR3 region has 16 residues. The CDR3 loop reads CASSPFGQSTAYEQYF. The CDR3 DNA sequence: TGTGCCAGCAGTCCCTTCGGTCAGTCAACCGCCTACGAGCAGTACTTC.

The V and J genes are TRBV27 and TRBJ2-5, with 8 bases aligning to TRBD1. The CDR3 sequence is 15 residues long. CDR1 MNHEY and CDR2 SMNVEV come from the germline V gene (reference sequence). V dropped 5 bases and J dropped 2; count of bases not matched to a gene: 7. This CDR3 is CASSPAGTGQETQYF. For the CDR3, the DNA is TGTGCCAGCAGTCCCGCCGGGACAGGTCAAGAGACCCAGTACTTC.

The rearrangement joins TRBV20-1 to TRBJ1-5; D is unclear. The germline gives CDR1 DFQATT, CDR2 SNEGSKA (reference sequence). The CDR3 length is 12 residues. The V end was cut by 6 bases, the J end by 4 bases, with 10 bases between. The CDR3 DNA reads TGCAGTGCCCTCTCCCCTAATCAGCCCCAGCATTTT. Translated, it gives CSALSPNQPQHF.

The J gene is TRBJ2-7, the V gene TRBV6-6; TRBD2 matches at 9 bases. J gave up 6 bases and V 2 bases, and 11 bases lay outside the gene matches. CDR3 size: 16 residues. Germline-derived CDR1 and CDR2 are MNHNY and SVGAGI (reference sequence). CDR3 nucleotide sequence: TGTGCCAGCAGTTACGGTAGCGGGGGAGAGCCAGGCGAGCAGTACTTC. Amino acids: CASSYGSGGEPGEQYF.

The gene calls are TRBV7-3 and TRBJ2-1; TRBD2 aligns across 7 bases. Unmatched junction bases numbered 16, after V lost 6 bases and J lost 8 bases. Germline CDR1 is SGHTA and CDR2 is FQGTGA. The CDR3 covers 16 residues. The CDR3 DNA reads as TGTGCCAGCAGTCTCCGGTCGGGCGGGAGTGGCGATGAGCAGTTCTTC. Its protein is CASSLRSGGSGDEQFF.

This clonotype was observed a handful of times. The gene calls are TRBV12-3 or TRBV12-4 and TRBJ2-1; 9 bases agree with TRBD2. The CDR3 runs to 16 residues. The V segment lost 3 bases and the J segment 4 bases; nucleotides outside the gene matches: 7. CDR3 protein: CASSLVASGMYNEQFF. CDR3 nucleotides: TGTGCCAGCAGTTTGGTTGCTAGCGGGATGTACAATGAGCAGTTCTTC.

The rearrangement joins TRBV7-8 to TRBJ2-7, with 11 bases lining up with TRBD2. The length of the CDR3 is 16 residues. J was trimmed by 12 bases and V by 5 bases; bases with no gene match: 18. The germline V gene encodes CDR1 SGHVS and CDR2 FQNEAQ. CDR3: CASSPNSGRAMETRYF. The CDR3 coding sequence is TGTGCCAGCAGCCCGAATAGCGGGAGGGCCATGGAGACCCGGTACTTC. Supplemented by reference TRBV7-8 and TRBJ2-7, the full variable domain reads GAGVSQSPRYKVAKRGQDVALRCDPISGHVSLFWYQQALGQGPEFLTYFQNEAQLDKSGLPSDRFFAERPEGSVSTLKIQRTQQEDSAVYLCASSPNSGRAMETRYFGPGTRLTVT.

This clonotype occurred a few times. This chain uses TRBV7-9 with TRBJ2-7, with TRBD2 matching 9 bases. The CDR3 is 14 residues long. Germline CDR1 and CDR2: SEHNR and FQNEAQ (reference sequence). With V trimmed by 4 bases and J by 3 bases, 4 bases remained unmatched. The CDR3 DNA reads as TGTGCCAGCAGCTCCTCTAGCGGGATCTACGAGCAGTACTTC. Its translation is CASSSSSGIYEQYF.

In this sample, this clonotype turned up a few times. V usage is TRBV5-1 and J usage is TRBJ2-6; D is uncertain. Trimming shortened V by 0 bases and J by 0 bases, and 7 bases separated the two germline ends. This CDR3 has 16 amino acids. The germline V gene encodes CDR1 SGHRS and CDR2 YFSETQ. The CDR3 loop is CASSLVADSGANVLTF. DNA of the CDR3: TGCGCCAGCAGCTTGGTGGCTGACTCTGGGGCCAACGTCCTGACTTTC.

DNA for the CDR3: TGTGCCAGCAGCCAAAATTTGAGGTTGGATGGCTACACCTTC. Its translation is CASSQNLRLDGYTF. The genes are TRBV7-9 and TRBJ1-2; D not resolved. The germline V gene has CDR1 SEHNR and CDR2 FQNEAQ (reference sequence). This CDR3 has 14 amino acids. V was clipped by 5 bases and J by 6 bases, with 16 bases between them.

This clonotype was counted a few times. This sequence joins TRBV10-3 and TRBJ2-7; the D gene is possibly TRBD1 (6 bases). Germline values: CDR1 ENHRY, CDR2 SYGVKD. The V end was cut by 0 bases, the J end by 11 bases, with 14 bases between. The CDR3 is made up of 13 amino acids. The CDR3 sequence is CAISESKRNREYF. The CDR3 DNA reads as TGTGCCATCAGTGAGTCTAAAAGGAACAGGGAGTACTTC.

This clonotype has only a few counts. The chain links TRBV29-1 to TRBJ2-3, with TRBD2 matching over 16 bases. Looked up from germline, CDR1 is SQVTM and CDR2 is ANQGSEA. This CDR3 has 18 residues. V trimming: 6 bases; J trimming: 2 bases; junction bases outside the gene matches: 11. The CDR3 reads CSVPGLAGGLSSTDTQYF. CDR3 nucleotide sequence: TGCAGCGTCCCGGGACTAGCGGGAGGGCTTTCCTCCACAGATACGCAGTATTTT.

The rearrangement joins TRBV4-3 to TRBJ2-1, with 11 bases aligning to TRBD2. CDR1 is LGHNA, CDR2 YSLEER, per germline. The CDR3 is 16 residues long. V lost 3 bases and J lost 7; bases outside the gene matches: 8. For the CDR3, the DNA is TGCGCCAGCAGCCAGCCTAGGGCTAGCGGGAGGAATGAGCAGTTCTTC. It specifies CASSQPRASGRNEQFF.

V usage is TRBV18 and J usage is TRBJ2-1, with 8 bases identical to TRBD2. J lost 6 bases, V lost 2 bases, and 3 bases had no gene match. The CDR3 has 14 amino acids. CDR1 is KGHSH and CDR2 is LQKENI in the germline V gene. Here the CDR3 reads CASSPSTSGNEQFF. The DNA of the CDR3 is TGTGCCAGCTCACCATCTACTAGCGGCAATGAGCAGTTCTTC.

V and J are TRBV20-1 and TRBJ2-5, with D tentatively TRBD1 or TRBD2 (5 bases each). Trimming removed 3 bases from V and 1 base from J, with 6 bases in between. The germline gives CDR1 DFQATT, CDR2 SNEGSKA (reference sequence). This CDR3 contains 12 residues. The CDR3 bases are TGCAGTGCTAGCGGGACCCAAGAGACCCAGTACTTC. Protein sequence: CSASGTQETQYF.

The CDR3 spells CASSTSHLQGRSQPQHF. CDR3 nucleotides: TGTGCCAGTAGTACTTCACACCTTCAGGGGAGAAGTCAGCCCCAGCATTTT. The V call is TRBV19, the J call TRBJ1-5, with D perhaps TRBD1 (6 bases). The CDR3 runs to 17 residues. Germline V gene data show CDR1 as LNHDA and CDR2 as SQIVND (reference sequence). V dropped 4 bases and J dropped 6 bases, with 22 bases sitting between them.

On this clonotype itself: One end of the junction varies from germline; a read error may be responsible. This chain joins TRBV4-3 and TRBJ1-2; D remains ambiguous. Germline assignment: CDR1 LGHNA and CDR2 YSLEER. The CDR3 is 14 amino acids. The CDR3 nucleotides are TGCGCCAGCGGCCAGGACCGTGCTAACTATGGCTACACCTTC. Residues: CASGQDRANYGYTF.

This chain uses TRBV12-5 with TRBJ1-5; perhaps TRBD1 as D (5 bases). The length of the CDR3 is 14 residues. Germline values: CDR1 LGHNT, CDR2 FRNRAP. Trimming cost V 2 bases and J 8 bases, with 13 bases left between them. This chain's CDR3 is CASGLSGGREPQHF. Written as DNA, the CDR3 is TGTGCTAGTGGTTTGTCGGGGGGAAGGGAGCCCCAGCATTTT. The full variable domain, in which reference TRBV12-5 and TRBJ1-5 provide the parts outside the CDR3, is DARVTQTPRHKVTEMGQEVTMRCQPILGHNTVFWYRQTMMQGLELLAYFRNRAPLDDSGMPKDRFSAEMPDATLATLKIQPSEPRDSAVYFCASGLSGGREPQHFGDGTRLSIL.